These 26 T cell receptor beta chains originate from one sample sequenced in a study of T-cell memory formation after mild COVID-19. TCRdb re-derived calls from the 5' RACE reads in MiXCR, one entry per CDR3 protein. This sample has fewer than 700,000 distinct CDR3 sequences, with under 20% found just once. The sample taken for sequencing was PBMCs or a T cell subset sorted from them (not recorded which). Receptors originate from an adult woman who had mild COVID-19 (a few samples of this study predate the infection). Cell type and time point are not known.

This clonotype was counted only a few times. The chain recombines TRBV7-3 with TRBJ2-7; D is ambiguous. Trimming stripped 7 bases from V and 2 bases from J, with 12 bases between. This CDR3 is built from 13 residues. Germline assignment: CDR1 SGHTA and CDR2 FQGTGA. This CDR3 is CASTQVPTYEQYF. The CDR3 DNA follows: TGTGCCAGCACCCAGGTTCCCACCTACGAGCAGTACTTC.

On this clonotype: Just one base apart from a much larger clone, this may be a read error. V usage is TRBV12-3 or TRBV12-4 and J usage is TRBJ2-2; 9 bases fit TRBD1. This CDR3 contains 17 residues. DNA for the CDR3: TGTGCCAGCACTCCAGGCCCCGGGACAGGGAACACCGGGGAGATGTTTTTT. Amino acid sequence: CASTPGPGTGNTGEMFF.

The chain links TRBV7-8 to TRBJ2-3; D is tentatively TRBD1 or TRBD2 (6 bases each). CDR3 length equals 16 residues. Per the germline V gene, CDR1 is SGHVS and CDR2 is FQNEAQ. Trimming removed 5 bases from V and 3 bases from J, with 18 bases in between. CDR3 sequence reads: CASSPRGEWGTDTQYF. The DNA for the CDR3 is TGTGCCAGCAGCCCGAGGGGGGAGTGGGGAACAGATACGCAGTATTTT. Supplemented by reference TRBV7-8 and TRBJ2-3, the full variable domain reads GAGVSQSPRYKVAKRGQDVALRCDPISGHVSLFWYQQALGQGPEFLTYFQNEAQLDKSGLPSDRFFAERPEGSVSTLKIQRTQQEDSAVYLCASSPRGEWGTDTQYFGPGTRLTVL.

V usage is TRBV27 and J usage is TRBJ2-7, with D tentatively TRBD1 (6 bases). Trimming removed 6 bases from V and 6 bases from J, with 24 bases in between. Looked up from germline, CDR1 is MNHEY and CDR2 is SMNVEV (reference sequence). The CDR3 is made up of 16 amino acids. CDR3 sequence: CASSELGGGRNLEQYF. As DNA, the CDR3 is TGTGCCAGCAGCGAATTAGGGGGTGGGAGAAATCTCGAGCAGTACTTC.

The rearrangement uses TRBV2 and TRBJ1-5, with a possible D match to TRBD1 (6 bases). The CDR3 is 14 amino acids. V was cut by 8 bases and J by 0 bases, with 11 bases left in between. Per germline, CDR1 SNHLY and CDR2 FYNNEI. The CDR3 DNA is TGTGCCAGCGAGACAGGAGCTAGCAATCAGCCCCAGCATTTT. It specifies CASETGASNQPQHF.

The V and J genes are TRBV5-4 and TRBJ2-5; D assignment may be TRBD1 or TRBD2 (5 bases each). Germline CDR1 is SGHNT and CDR2 is YYREEE (reference sequence). The CDR3 spans 14 residues. With 4 bases removed from V and 0 bases from J, the gap between germline ends came to 10 bases. CDR3 in amino acids: CASSPGTDQETQYF. In DNA, the CDR3 is TGTGCCAGCAGCCCCGGGACGGACCAAGAGACCCAGTACTTC.

This clonotype was counted only a few times. V gene TRBV2 combines with J gene TRBJ1-1; no clear D gene. Germline CDR1 is SNHLY and CDR2 is FYNNEI. The CDR3 runs to 14 residues. V dropped 8 bases and J dropped 7 bases, with 20 bases sitting between them. For the CDR3, the DNA is TGTGCCAGCTCCGAGGCAGGTAACCAGGTTGAAGCTTTCTTT. This gives the protein CASSEAGNQVEAFF. The complete variable domain, with remaining parts taken from reference TRBV2 and TRBJ1-1, reads EPEVTQTPSHQVTQMGQEVILRCVPISNHLYFYWYRQILGQKVEFLVSFYNNEISEKSEIFDDQFSVERPDGSNFTLKIRSTKLEDSAMYFCASSEAGNQVEAFFGQGTRLTVV.

V and J are TRBV20-1 and TRBJ1-1; TRBD1 agrees at 8 bases. V lost 6 bases and J lost 5; bases outside the gene matches: 8. Germline V gene lookup returns CDR1 DFQATT and CDR2 SNEGSKA (reference sequence). This CDR3 has 13 residues. CDR3 in amino acids: CSATGQGRTEAFF. As DNA, the CDR3 is TGCAGTGCAACCGGACAGGGAAGGACTGAAGCTTTCTTT.

The V call is TRBV7-2, the J call TRBJ1-5; D not resolved. The V end was cut by 5 bases, the J end by 0 bases, with 11 bases between. CDR3 size: 15 residues. From germline, CDR1 is SGHTA and CDR2 FQGNSA. In DNA, the CDR3 is TGTGCCAGCAGCGCCCGGGTTTATAGCAATCAGCCCCAGCATTTT. Its protein is CASSARVYSNQPQHF.

The sample holds many counts of this clonotype. The gene calls are TRBV7-9 and TRBJ2-7, with D possibly matching TRBD1 (5 bases). Germline V CDR1 and CDR2: SEHNR, FQNEAQ (reference sequence). The ends were cut back, 5 bases at V and 3 bases at J, with 14 bases in the middle. The CDR3 extends over 14 amino acids. The CDR3 here is CASSRTGTNYEQYF. The CDR3, as DNA: TGTGCCAGCAGCCGTACAGGAACCAACTACGAGCAGTACTTC. Variable domain in full (rest from reference TRBV7-9 and TRBJ2-7): DTGVSQNPRHKITKRGQNVTFRCDPISEHNRLYWYRQTLGQGPEFLTYFQNEAQLEKSRLLSDRFSAERPKGSFSTLEIQRTEQGDSAMYLCASSRTGTNYEQYFGPGTRLTVT.

V is TRBV29-1 and J is TRBJ2-1, with TRBD2 identical over 11 bases. Germline lookup yields CDR1 SQVTM and CDR2 ANQGSEA. This CDR3 comprises 14 residues. The chain's CDR3 is CIYSPLAGDYEQFF. DNA for the CDR3: TGCATCTATTCCCCACTAGCGGGAGACTATGAGCAGTTCTTC.

This clonotype was seen once. The chain is built from TRBV19 and TRBJ2-5, with D maybe TRBD2 (6 bases). The CDR3 contains 15 residues. Germline V gene data show CDR1 as LNHDA and CDR2 as SQIVND (reference sequence). Trimming removed 5 bases at V and 3 bases at J, with 16 bases between. CDR3 protein: CASSFGTGSKETQYF. The CDR3, as DNA: TGTGCCAGTAGTTTCGGGACTGGATCTAAAGAGACCCAGTACTTC.

The chain combines TRBV5-1 with TRBJ2-7; no clear D. The V and J ends lost 0 bases and 1 base respectively, with 11 bases between them. Germline-derived CDR1 and CDR2 are SGHRS and YFSETQ. The CDR3 loop spans 15 amino acids. In DNA, the CDR3 is TGCGCCAGCAGCTTGGAGGCAGGTTTATCCTACGAGCAGTACTTC. Translated, it gives CASSLEAGLSYEQYF.

This clonotype has a handful of counts. The rearrangement joins TRBV5-1 to TRBJ1-2; 7 positions agree with TRBD1. Germline lookup yields CDR1 SGHRS and CDR2 YFSETQ. With V trimmed by 5 bases and J by 0 bases, 4 bases remained unmatched. The length of the CDR3 is 14 residues. CDR3 nucleotide sequence: TGCGCCAGCAGACCCGACAGGGCTAACTATGGCTACACCTTC. Encoded protein: CASRPDRANYGYTF.

This clonotype was counted only a few times. V usage is TRBV3-1 and J usage is TRBJ2-7; possible D gene TRBD1, 5 bases. Trimming shortened V by 0 bases and J by 3 bases, and 24 bases separated the two germline ends. This CDR3 contains 19 residues. Looked up from germline, CDR1 is LGHDT and CDR2 is YNNKEL (reference sequence). CDR3 protein: CASSQDPSGRQGGFYEQYF. CDR3 DNA sequence: TGTGCCAGCAGCCAAGATCCAAGTGGGCGGCAGGGTGGGTTCTACGAGCAGTACTTC.

This clonotype was observed a handful of times. The gene calls are TRBV4-2 and TRBJ2-1; D tentatively fits TRBD1 or TRBD2 (5 bases each). With 1 base removed from V and 9 bases from J, the gap between germline ends came to 22 bases. The CDR3 has 17 residues. Germline-derived CDR1 and CDR2 are LGHNA and YNFKEQ. The CDR3 reads CASSQVGYGDGPVEQFF. CDR3 nucleotides: TGTGCCAGCAGCCAAGTTGGGTACGGGGACGGACCCGTTGAGCAGTTCTTC.

This clonotype was detected only a few times. The genes are TRBV5-1 and TRBJ1-2; D gene unclear. V dropped 7 bases and J dropped 3 bases, with 13 bases sitting between them. The germline gives CDR1 SGHRS, CDR2 YFSETQ. The CDR3 length is 13 residues. CDR3 loop: CASSEPGHYGYTF. DNA for the CDR3: TGCGCCAGCTCGGAGCCAGGACACTATGGCTACACCTTC.

This chain uses TRBV29-1 with TRBJ2-7; D may match TRBD1 or TRBD2 (5 bases each). Trimming cost V 4 bases and J 0 bases, with 13 bases left between them. Germline V gene lookup returns CDR1 SQVTM and CDR2 ANQGSEA. This CDR3 contains 14 residues. The CDR3 loop reads CSVGEGTLSYEQYF. CDR3 nucleotide sequence: TGCAGCGTTGGAGAGGGGACCCTCTCCTACGAGCAGTACTTC.

This clonotype was seen a few times. This chain links TRBV3-1 with TRBJ2-1, with D perhaps assigned TRBD1 or TRBD2 (5 bases each). Trimming stripped 1 base from V and 4 bases from J, with 11 bases between. This CDR3 comprises 15 residues. Germline CDR1 reads LGHDT; CDR2 reads YNNKEL (reference sequence). The CDR3 nucleotides read TGTGCCAGCAGCCAAGTACGGGGCGGATACAATGAGCAGTTCTTC. It encodes CASSQVRGGYNEQFF.

This clonotype was found a few times. The chain has TRBV7-8 and TRBJ1-5; no firm D call. The CDR3 is made up of 14 amino acids. The germline gives CDR1 SGHVS, CDR2 FQNEAQ. V shed 5 bases and J shed 1 base, with 9 bases lying between them. The CDR3 region is CASSAYNSNQPQHF. The CDR3 DNA is TGTGCCAGCAGCGCTTACAACAGCAATCAGCCCCAGCATTTT.

This clonotype was detected a few times. The chain carries TRBV5-6 and TRBJ2-1, with D perhaps TRBD2 (6 bases). Trimming shortened V by 4 bases and J by 7 bases, and 33 bases separated the two germline ends. The germline gives CDR1 SGHDT, CDR2 YYEEEE. The CDR3 is made up of 20 amino acids. The CDR3 sequence is CASSVKVLSGVIHQENEQFF. As DNA, the CDR3 is TGTGCCAGCAGCGTGAAGGTCCTTAGCGGAGTAATCCACCAGGAGAATGAGCAGTTCTTC.

V and J are TRBV20-1 and TRBJ2-1, with a tentative D call TRBD1 (5 bases). There are 14 residues in the CDR3. V lost 5 bases and J lost 8, with 19 bases in between. The V gene's germline CDR1 is DFQATT and CDR2 SNEGSKA (reference sequence). CDR3 DNA sequence: TGCAGTGCTCTAACGACAGTTAGCTTCCATGAGCAGTTCTTC. Its translation: CSALTTVSFHEQFF.

This clonotype was found many times. This rearrangement joins TRBV12-3 or TRBV12-4 to TRBJ2-5; D might be TRBD1 (7 bases). The V end was cut by 6 bases, the J end by 4 bases, with 18 bases between. CDR3 size: 15 residues. CDR3 in DNA: TGTGCCAGCAGGCGCCAGGGGGGACAGTCAGAGACCCAGTACTTC. This gives the protein CASRRQGGQSETQYF.

This clonotype was recorded a few times. The V call is TRBV24-1, the J call TRBJ2-3; no clear D gene. Germline CDR1 reads KGHDR; CDR2 reads SFDVKD. The CDR3 loop spans 13 amino acids. Trimming took 1 base from V and 7 from J, leaving 8 bases between them. The CDR3 here is CATSDLSRNTQYF. In DNA form, the CDR3 reads TGTGCCACCAGTGATTTATCGCGGAATACGCAGTATTTT.

Many counts were recorded for this clonotype. The chain is built from TRBV6-1 and TRBJ2-2, with D tentatively TRBD1 (6 bases). This CDR3 is 14 amino acids long. The germline gives CDR1 MNHNS, CDR2 SASEGT. The V and J ends lost 7 bases and 1 base respectively, with 10 bases between them. The CDR3 sequence: CASILTGNTGELFF. DNA of the CDR3: TGTGCCAGCATCCTGACAGGGAACACCGGGGAGCTGTTTTTT.

This clonotype was picked up a small number of times. The rearrangement uses TRBV20-1 and TRBJ2-1; 9 nucleotides match TRBD2. Unmatched junction bases numbered 9, after V lost 0 bases and J lost 0 bases. Germline V gene sequence: CDR1 DFQATT, CDR2 SNEGSKA (reference sequence). The CDR3 loop spans 18 amino acids. This CDR3 is CSARDSSGGRSSYNEQFF. The CDR3 coding sequence is TGCAGTGCTAGAGATAGTAGCGGGGGCCGAAGCTCCTACAATGAGCAGTTCTTC.